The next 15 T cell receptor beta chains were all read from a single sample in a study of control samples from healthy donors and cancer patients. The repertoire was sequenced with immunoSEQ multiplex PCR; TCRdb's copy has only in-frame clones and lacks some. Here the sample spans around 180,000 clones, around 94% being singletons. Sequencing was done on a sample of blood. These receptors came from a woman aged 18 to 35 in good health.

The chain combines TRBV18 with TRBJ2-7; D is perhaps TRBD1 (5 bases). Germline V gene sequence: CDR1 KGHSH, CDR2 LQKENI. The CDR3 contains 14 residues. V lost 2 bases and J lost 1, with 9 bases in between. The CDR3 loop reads CASSPGAASYEQYF. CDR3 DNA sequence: TGTGCCAGCTCACCAGGGGCCGCTTCCTACGAGCAGTACTTC.

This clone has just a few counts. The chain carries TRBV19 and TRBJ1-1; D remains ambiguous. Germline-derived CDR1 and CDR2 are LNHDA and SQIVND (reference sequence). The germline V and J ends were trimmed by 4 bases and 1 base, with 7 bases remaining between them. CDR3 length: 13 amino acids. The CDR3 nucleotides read TGTGCCAGTAGTACTACATGGAACACTGAAGCTTTCTTT. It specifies CASSTTWNTEAFF.

The CDR3 DNA follows: TGTGCCAGCAGTTACCGGTTTGTCACGATGACCCCAGGAGAGACCCAGTACTTC. This gives the protein CASSYRFVTMTPGETQYF. The chain joins TRBV6-2 or TRBV6-3 to TRBJ2-5; D remains ambiguous. V was shortened by 2 bases and J by 4 bases, with 23 bases between the two germline ends. This CDR3 is 18 amino acids long. From germline, CDR1 is MNHEY and CDR2 SVGEGT.

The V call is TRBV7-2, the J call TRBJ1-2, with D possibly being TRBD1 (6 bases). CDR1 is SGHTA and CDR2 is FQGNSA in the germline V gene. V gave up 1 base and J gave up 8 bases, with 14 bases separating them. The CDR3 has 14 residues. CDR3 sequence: CASSLDRGAWGYTF. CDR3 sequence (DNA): TGTGCCAGCAGCTTAGACCGGGGGGCGTGGGGCTACACCTTC.

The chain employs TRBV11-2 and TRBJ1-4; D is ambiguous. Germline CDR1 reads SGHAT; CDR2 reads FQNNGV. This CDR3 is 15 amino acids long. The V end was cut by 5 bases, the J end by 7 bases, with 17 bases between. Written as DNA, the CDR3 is TGTGCCAGCAGCCCGAGGAGGGAAAGGAGTGAAAAACTGTTTTTT. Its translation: CASSPRRERSEKLFF.

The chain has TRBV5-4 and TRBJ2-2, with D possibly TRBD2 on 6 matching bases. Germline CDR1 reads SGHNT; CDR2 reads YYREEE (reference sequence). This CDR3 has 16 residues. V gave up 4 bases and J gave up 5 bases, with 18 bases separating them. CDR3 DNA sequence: TGTGCCAGCAGCCCCGGGGGTAGGAGGACGACCGGGGAGCTGTTTTTT. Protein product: CASSPGGRRTTGELFF. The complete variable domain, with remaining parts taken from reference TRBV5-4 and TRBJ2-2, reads ETGVTQSPTHLIKTRGQQVTLRCSSQSGHNTVSWYQQALGQGPQFIFQYYREEENGRGNFPPRFSGLQFPNYSSELNVNALELDDSALYLCASSPGGRRTTGELFFGEGSRLTVL.

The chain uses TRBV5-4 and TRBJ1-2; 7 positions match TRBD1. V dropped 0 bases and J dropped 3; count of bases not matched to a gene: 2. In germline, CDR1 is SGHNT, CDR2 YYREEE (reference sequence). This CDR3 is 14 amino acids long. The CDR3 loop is CASSLGDSYYGYTF. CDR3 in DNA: TGTGCCAGCAGCTTGGGGGACAGCTACTATGGCTACACCTTC.

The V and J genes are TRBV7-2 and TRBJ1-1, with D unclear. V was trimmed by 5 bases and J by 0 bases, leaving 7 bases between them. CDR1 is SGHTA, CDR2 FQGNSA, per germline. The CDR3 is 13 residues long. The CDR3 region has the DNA TGTGCCAGCAGCCGTAGCATGAACACTGAAGCTTTCTTT. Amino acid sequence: CASSRSMNTEAFF.

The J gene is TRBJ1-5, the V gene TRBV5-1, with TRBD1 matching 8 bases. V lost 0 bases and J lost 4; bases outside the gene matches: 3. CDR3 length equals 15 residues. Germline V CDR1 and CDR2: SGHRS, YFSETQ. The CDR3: CASSLDGQGNQPQHF. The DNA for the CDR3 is TGCGCCAGCAGCTTGGACGGACAGGGAAATCAGCCCCAGCATTTT.

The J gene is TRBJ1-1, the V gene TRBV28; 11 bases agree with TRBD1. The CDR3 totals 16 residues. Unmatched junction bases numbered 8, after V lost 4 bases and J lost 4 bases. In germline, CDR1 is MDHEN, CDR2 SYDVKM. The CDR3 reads CASSSAGQGAGTEAFF. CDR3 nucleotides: TGTGCCAGCAGTTCCGCCGGACAGGGGGCAGGCACTGAAGCTTTCTTT. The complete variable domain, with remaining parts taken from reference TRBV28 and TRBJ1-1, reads DVKVTQSSRYLVKRTGEKVFLECVQDMDHENMFWYRQDPGLGLRLIYFSYDVKMKEKGDIPEGYSVSREKKERFSLILESASTNQTSMYLCASSSAGQGAGTEAFFGQGTRLTVV.

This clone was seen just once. CDR3 in amino acids: CASSLDPGQTSGYTF. The CDR3 DNA reads TGCGCCAGCAGCTTGGATCCGGGACAGACCAGTGGCTACACCTTC. This rearrangement joins TRBV5-1 to TRBJ1-2, with 7 bases identical to TRBD1. The J segment lost 7 bases and the V segment lost 0 bases, leaving 9 bases of the junction unmatched. This CDR3 spans 15 amino acids. CDR1 and CDR2 (germline): SGHRS, YFSETQ.

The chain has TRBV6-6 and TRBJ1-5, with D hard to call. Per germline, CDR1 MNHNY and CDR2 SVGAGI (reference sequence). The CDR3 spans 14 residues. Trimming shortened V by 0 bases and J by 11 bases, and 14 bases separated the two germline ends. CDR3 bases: TGTGCCAGCAGTTACTCGATGCCCCAGGCAGCCCAGCATTTT. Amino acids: CASSYSMPQAAQHF.

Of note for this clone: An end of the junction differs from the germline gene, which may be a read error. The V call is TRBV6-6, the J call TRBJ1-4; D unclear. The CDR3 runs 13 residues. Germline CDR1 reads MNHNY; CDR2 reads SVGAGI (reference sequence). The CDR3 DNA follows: TGTGCCAGCAGTTACACTGCTAACGAAAAACTGTTTTTT. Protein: CASSYTANEKLFF.

The CDR3 here is CASSSGLAETQYF. Here the CDR3 DNA reads TGTGCCAGTAGTTCCGGGTTGGCAGAGACCCAGTACTTC. This sequence joins TRBV19 and TRBJ2-5; D not certain. V gave up 5 bases and J gave up 4 bases, with 11 bases separating them. The CDR3 is 13 residues long. Looked up from germline, CDR1 is LNHDA and CDR2 is SQIVND (reference sequence).

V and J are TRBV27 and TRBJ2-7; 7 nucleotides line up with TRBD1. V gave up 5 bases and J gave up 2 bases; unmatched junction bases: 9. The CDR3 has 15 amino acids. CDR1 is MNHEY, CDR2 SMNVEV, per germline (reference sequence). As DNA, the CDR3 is TGTGCCAGCAGTCCGGCTGACAGGGCTACCTACGAGCAGTACTTC. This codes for CASSPADRATYEQYF.